These T cell receptor beta chains were read from a single sample in a study of OX40 agonist ivuxolimab in advanced cancers. The repertoire was sequenced with immunoSEQ multiplex PCR; TCRdb's copy has only in-frame clones and lacks some. Here the sample spans tens of thousands of clones, over 75% being singletons. Sequenced here: CD4+ or CD8+ T cells sorted from blood, sampled in a trial of the OX40 agonist ivuxolimab. These receptors all stem from an adult with an advanced solid tumor such as melanoma, head and neck, liver or kidney cancer. Both conserved end residues are part of each CDR3. Fields, in order: D gene, J gene, V gene, clone size, CDR3 protein. A D gene is named only where the DNA matches it firmly. Clone size, where shown, is once, few, many, or a class for clones that have expanded.

>TRBD2|TRBJ2-2|TRBV2|-
CASSEGLAGTGELFF
>-|TRBJ2-1|TRBV10-2|-
CASSSPLRRFLNEQFF
>-|TRBJ2-7|TRBV19|-
CASSRGPSSYEQYF
>TRBD1|TRBJ1-1|TRBV27|-
CASSLAVTGATEAFF
>TRBD2|TRBJ2-5|TRBV6-5|-
CASSERGAQGTQYF
>-|TRBJ2-7|TRBV28|-
CASSPIRTGEQYF
>TRBD1|TRBJ2-2|TRBV29-1|-
CSVGGTANTGELFF
>TRBD1|TRBJ2-2|TRBV5-1|-
CASSLEGQGTGELFF
>-|TRBJ2-7|TRBV19|-
CASSRDRDEQYF
>TRBD1|TRBJ2-1|TRBV5-1|-
CASSFTGTANEQFF
>TRBD1|TRBJ1-2|TRBV25-1|-
CASSAPGQDYGYTF
>TRBD1|TRBJ2-2|TRBV30|once
CAWSVGQGGVKSGELFF
>-|TRBJ2-5|TRBV4-2|-
CASSQEGGETQYF
>-|TRBJ1-5|TRBV6-1|-
CASREDQPQHF
>TRBD1|TRBJ2-7|TRBV7-2|-
CASSRTGWEQYF
>-|TRBJ1-1|TRBV9|-
CASSVDPVNTEAFF
>TRBD2|TRBJ2-1|TRBV9|-
CASSVVAGGVHEQFF
>-|TRBJ1-2|TRBV6-1|-
CASSELVGYTF
>TRBD1|TRBJ2-7|TRBV2|once
CASSRDSWYEQYF
>TRBD1|TRBJ2-7|TRBV2|-
CASRRQGWAQYF
>TRBD1|TRBJ1-3|TRBV2|-
CASRPDRGPGNTIYF
>-|TRBJ1-5|TRBV2|-
CASSGTANQPQHF
>TRBD1|TRBJ1-6|TRBV19|-
CASSISAGGFGGALHF
>-|TRBJ2-5|TRBV6-5|-
CASRTGVPETQYF
>TRBD2|TRBJ2-3|TRBV7-6|-
CASSPISGGAGDTQYF
>TRBD2|TRBJ2-7|TRBV7-3|-
CASSIGAGVEQYF
>-|TRBJ2-7|TRBV18|-
CASSPLIRVDEQYF
>TRBD1|TRBJ1-1|TRBV7-9|-
CASSLGTGQTEAFF
>-|TRBJ2-5|TRBV20-1|once
CSLDQKTQYF
>-|TRBJ1-4|TRBV2|once
CASSEARQGNDQLFF
>-|TRBJ2-7|TRBV15|-
CATSRDLGLSYEQYF
>-|TRBJ1-4|TRBV4-1|-
CASSSVSATNEKLFF
>-|TRBJ1-5|TRBV6-1|few
CASRDNQPQHF
>-|TRBJ1-5|TRBV6-1|few
CATTSGVRGNQPQHF
>TRBD2|TRBJ2-7|TRBV19|-
CASRTSGSFEQYF
>-|TRBJ2-1|TRBV7-2|-
CASSREGNYNEQFF
>-|TRBJ1-6|TRBV4-1|-
CASSQVLGYNSPLHF
>TRBD1|TRBJ1-2|TRBV7-9|-
CASSLSSTGDRNGYTF
>TRBD1|TRBJ1-6|TRBV5-1|-
CASSARDRGYNSPLHF
>-|-|TRBV21-1|-
CASTGTLAGGPHEQYF
>TRBD1|TRBJ2-7|TRBV7-9|-
CASSLGGTGSYEQYF
>TRBD1|TRBJ1-2|TRBV30|-
CAWSVPGQGAGGYTF
>-|TRBJ1-2|TRBV7-9|-
CASSPTGDLYGYTF
>-|TRBJ2-5|TRBV21-1|once
CASILDSPHRETQYF
>-|TRBJ1-1|TRBV6-5|-
CASSYLGQQAFF
>TRBD1|TRBJ2-6|TRBV6-1|once
CASSEGQRSSGANVLTF
>-|TRBJ1-5|TRBV28|-
CASSPDGQPQHF
>TRBD2|TRBJ2-5|TRBV19|-
CASSIILAGRQETQYF
>-|TRBJ1-5|TRBV2|once
CASSPSGDLNQPQHF
>-|TRBJ1-2|TRBV5-1|-
CASSLAGSNGYTF
>-|TRBJ2-3|TRBV7-9|-
CASGAEDTQYF
>TRBD2|TRBJ2-7|TRBV19|-
CASSTLGGSYEQYF
>TRBD1|TRBJ2-4|TRBV19|-
CASSIDPRQGLAKNIQYF